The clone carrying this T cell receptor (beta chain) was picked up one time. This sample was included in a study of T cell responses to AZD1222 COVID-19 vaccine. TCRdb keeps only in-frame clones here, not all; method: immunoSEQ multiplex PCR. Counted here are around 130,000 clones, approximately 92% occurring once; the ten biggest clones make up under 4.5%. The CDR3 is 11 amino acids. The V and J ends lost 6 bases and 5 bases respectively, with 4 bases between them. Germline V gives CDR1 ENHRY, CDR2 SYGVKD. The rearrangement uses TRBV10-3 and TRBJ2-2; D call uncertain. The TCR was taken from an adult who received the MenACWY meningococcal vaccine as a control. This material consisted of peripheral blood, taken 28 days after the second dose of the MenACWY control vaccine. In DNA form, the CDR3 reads TGTGCCATCAGCGGAACCGGGGAGCTGTTTTTT. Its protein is CAISGTGELFF.